A single sample gave rise to the 16 T cell receptor beta chains below, sequenced in a study of T cell responses to AZD1222 COVID-19 vaccine. Here immunoSEQ multiplex PCR was the method, and the copy in TCRdb shows in-frame clones only, minus some. The sample consists of about 140,000 clones, around 92% of them appearing once. Here the sequenced sample was peripheral blood, taken on day 0 of AZD1222 vaccination. The receptors stem from an adult in good health.

This clone appeared a few times. The V and J genes are TRBV9 and TRBJ1-5, with a tentative D call TRBD1 (6 bases). CDR3 size: 13 residues. The germline V and J ends were trimmed by 2 bases and 5 bases, with 8 bases remaining between them. Germline V gene lookup returns CDR1 SGDLS and CDR2 YYNGEE. The CDR3 spells CASSVSGDQPQHF. CDR3 bases: TGTGCCAGCAGCGTGTCAGGGGATCAGCCCCAGCATTTT. Based on the CDR3 plus reference TRBV9 and TRBJ1-5, the full variable domain is DSGVTQTPKHLITATGQRVTLRCSPRSGDLSVYWYQQSLDQGLQFLIQYYNGEERAKGNILERFSAQQFPDLHSELNLSSLELGDSALYFCASSVSGDQPQHFGDGTRLSIL.

In this sample, this clone turned up once. The rearrangement joins TRBV10-3 to TRBJ1-1; D uncertain. The CDR3 is 16 residues long. Trimming cost V 2 bases and J 3 bases, with 16 bases left between them. Germline CDR1 and CDR2: ENHRY and SYGVKD. The CDR3 DNA follows: TGTGCCATCAGTGAGCCTTTGGACCTCTCTCACACTGAAGCTTTCTTT. Residues: CAISEPLDLSHTEAFF.

V gene TRBV18 combines with J gene TRBJ1-1, with TRBD1 matching over 7 bases. Trimming at V came to 6 bases and at J to 8 bases, leaving 3 bases not matched to a gene. This CDR3 has 11 amino acids. Germline CDR1 is KGHSH and CDR2 is LQKENI. The CDR3 here is CASSQDREAFF. The CDR3 DNA sequence: TGTGCCAGCTCCCAGGACAGGGAAGCTTTCTTT.

The chain uses TRBV19 and TRBJ1-2; D unclear. Trimming removed 7 bases at V and 4 bases at J, with 13 bases between. Looked up from germline, CDR1 is LNHDA and CDR2 is SQIVND (reference sequence). The CDR3 contains 13 residues. This chain's CDR3 is CASKVGPTYGYTF. In DNA, the CDR3 is TGTGCCAGTAAGGTCGGACCTACCTATGGCTACACCTTC.

The V gene is TRBV7-9, the J gene TRBJ2-3; 8 nucleotides match TRBD1. The germline V gene encodes CDR1 SEHNR and CDR2 FQNEAQ (reference sequence). This CDR3 has 13 amino acids. Trimming took 5 bases from V and 4 from J; bases not matched to a gene: 2. The CDR3 loop is CASSDRGADTQYF. CDR3 DNA sequence: TGTGCCAGCAGCGACAGGGGAGCAGATACGCAGTATTTT. The full variable domain, with the rest looked up from reference TRBV7-9 and TRBJ2-3, is DTGVSQNPRHKITKRGQNVTFRCDPISEHNRLYWYRQTLGQGPEFLTYFQNEAQLEKSRLLSDRFSAERPKGSFSTLEIQRTEQGDSAMYLCASSDRGADTQYFGPGTRLTVL.

Here the CDR3 reads CASSQGGGVGVSFF. The CDR3 bases are TGCGCCAGCAGCCAGGGTGGAGGGGTTGGAGTTTCTTTCTTT. This sequence joins TRBV5-1 and TRBJ1-1; the D gene is possibly TRBD1 (5 bases). V dropped 4 bases and J dropped 12 bases, with 22 bases sitting between them. CDR3 length: 14 amino acids. Germline CDR1 and CDR2: SGHRS and YFSETQ.

The chain has TRBV4-2 and TRBJ1-4; possibly TRBD1 for D (6 bases). CDR3 length: 15 amino acids. The ends were cut back, 1 base at V and 8 bases at J, with 14 bases in the middle. Germline V gives CDR1 LGHNA, CDR2 YNFKEQ. The CDR3 DNA is TGTGCCAGCAGCCAAGTTAGGGGGGGGAGGGAAAAACTGTTTTTT. This translates into CASSQVRGGREKLFF.

This chain joins TRBV7-9 and TRBJ1-2; no clear D gene. The V gene's germline CDR1 is SEHNR and CDR2 FQNEAQ (reference sequence). CDR3 length equals 13 residues. V was trimmed by 4 bases and J by 8 bases, leaving 14 bases between them. CDR3 nucleotide sequence: TGTGCCAGCAGCTCCGGCCGGGGAAGCGGCTACACCTTC. Amino acids: CASSSGRGSGYTF.

V is TRBV3-1 (or the pseudogene TRBV3-2) and J is TRBJ2-7; 13 bases are shared with TRBD2. After removal of 2 bases from V and 1 base from J, the junction contained 8 bases not matched to a gene. Germline V CDR1 and CDR2: LGHDT, YNNKEL (reference sequence). The CDR3 sequence is 18 residues long. CDR3 DNA sequence: TGTGCCAGCAGCCAAACCGGGACTAGCGGGATTGGATCCTACGAGCAGTACTTC. This codes for CASSQTGTSGIGSYEQYF.

This chain joins TRBV7-2 and TRBJ2-1; 7 bases agree with TRBD2. V trimming: 5 bases; J trimming: 3 bases; junction bases outside the gene matches: 7. The length of the CDR3 is 15 residues. Looked up from germline, CDR1 is SGHTA and CDR2 is FQGNSA. The CDR3 DNA is TGTGCCAGCAGCCCTAGCGGCGCAGGCTACAATGAGCAGTTCTTC. Encoded protein: CASSPSGAGYNEQFF.

This chain connects TRBV7-7 to TRBJ2-5; 8 bases line up with TRBD2. V lost 1 base and J lost 5; bases outside the gene matches: 9. Germline CDR1 reads SSHAT; CDR2 reads FNYEAQ (reference sequence). CDR3 length: 16 residues. The CDR3 loop reads CASSLVDGRASETQYF. The CDR3, as DNA: TGTGCCAGCAGCTTAGTGGACGGGAGGGCCTCGGAGACCCAGTACTTC. Complete variable domain (other parts from reference TRBV7-7 and TRBJ2-5): GAGVSQSPRYKVTKRGQDVTLRCDPISSHATLYWYQQALGQGPEFLTYFNYEAQPDKSGLPSDRFSAERPEGSISTLTIQRTEQRDSAMYRCASSLVDGRASETQYFGPGTRLLVL.

The rearrangement uses TRBV15 and TRBJ1-2; D uncertain. Trimming pared 0 bases from V and 4 bases from J, leaving 12 bases between. This CDR3 region has 15 residues. Looked up from germline, CDR1 is LNHNV and CDR2 is YYDKDF (reference sequence). The CDR3 coding sequence is TGTGCCACCAGCAGAGACGGAGACTTATTCTATGGCTACACCTTC. The encoded protein is CATSRDGDLFYGYTF.

The chain joins TRBV7-2 to TRBJ2-7, with no clear D. Germline V gives CDR1 SGHTA, CDR2 FQGNSA. V lost 4 bases, J lost 3 bases, and 4 bases lay in between. The CDR3 has 11 amino acids. CDR3 in amino acids: CASSSLYEQYF. CDR3 nucleotide sequence: TGTGCCAGCAGCTCACTCTACGAGCAGTACTTC.

The chain has TRBV19 and TRBJ2-1; no definite D call. Germline assignment: CDR1 LNHDA and CDR2 SQIVND (reference sequence). V lost 1 base, J lost 3 bases, and 4 bases lay in between. CDR3 length equals 13 residues. The CDR3 sequence: CASSIAGYNEQFF. In nucleotides, the CDR3 is TGTGCCAGTAGTATAGCTGGCTACAATGAGCAGTTCTTC.

This chain uses TRBV19 with TRBJ1-1, with 8 nucleotides matching TRBD1. Germline trimming cut 5 bases from V and 1 base from J; bases unmatched to any gene: 6. Looked up from germline, CDR1 is LNHDA and CDR2 is SQIVND (reference sequence). The length of the CDR3 is 15 residues. The CDR3 DNA sequence: TGTGCCAGTAGTTCCCCGGGACAGGCGAACACTGAAGCTTTCTTT. Protein sequence: CASSSPGQANTEAFF.

The V call is TRBV6-2 or TRBV6-3, the J call TRBJ1-1; D remains unclear. V lost 5 bases to trimming and J lost 5 bases, with 6 bases between them. Germline assignment: CDR1 MNHEY and CDR2 SVGEGT. The CDR3 covers 11 residues. DNA of the CDR3: TGTGCCAGCAGTCCGGGGACTGAAGCTTTCTTT. This encodes CASSPGTEAFF.